One and the same sample provided the 18 T cell receptor beta chains below, sequenced in a study of blood T cell repertoires in COVID-19. TCRdb keeps only in-frame clones here, not all; method: immunoSEQ multiplex PCR. Among about 140,000 clones, around 81% were seen once, and the ten largest hold around 8.2%. Material for sequencing was peripheral blood. The origin of the receptors is a human donor in a cohort sampled during active COVID-19.

This chain joins TRBV7-3 and TRBJ2-3, with 8 positions matching TRBD2. The J segment lost 1 base and the V segment lost 5 bases, leaving 5 bases of the junction unmatched. Per germline, CDR1 SGHTA and CDR2 FQGTGA. CDR3 length: 15 amino acids. This CDR3 is CASSDSGMGTDTQYF. The CDR3 coding sequence is TGTGCCAGCAGCGATAGCGGGATGGGCACAGATACGCAGTATTTT.

The rearrangement links TRBV7-3 to TRBJ2-1, with 14 bases lining up with TRBD2. The CDR3 covers 14 residues. CDR1 and CDR2 (germline): SGHTA, FQGTGA. V dropped 2 bases and J dropped 13; count of bases not matched to a gene: 4. The CDR3 region is CASSLFGTSGSQFF. The CDR3, as DNA: TGTGCCAGCAGCTTATTCGGGACTAGCGGGAGTCAGTTCTTC.

The sample holds one count of this clone. The chain carries TRBV18 and TRBJ2-5; D is unclear. V was pared by 1 base and J by 2 bases, with 14 bases between. In germline, CDR1 is KGHSH, CDR2 LQKENI. CDR3 length equals 16 residues. In nucleotides, the CDR3 is TGTGCCAGCTCACCACGCCACAGTAACCGTCAAGAGACCCAGTACTTC. Protein: CASSPRHSNRQETQYF.

The J gene is TRBJ2-7, the V gene TRBV10-3; TRBD2 matches 10 bases. Germline-derived CDR1 and CDR2 are ENHRY and SYGVKD. V lost 10 bases, J lost 0 bases, and 3 bases stayed unmatched. The CDR3 spans 13 residues. CDR3 protein: CATGLAASYEQYF. The CDR3, as DNA: TGTGCCACCGGACTAGCGGCCTCCTACGAGCAGTACTTC.

The rearrangement joins TRBV11-2 to TRBJ2-7, with TRBD2 as a possible D gene (6 bases). CDR3 length equals 17 residues. Trimming stripped 1 base from V and 0 bases from J, with 16 bases between. Germline CDR1 SGHAT, CDR2 FQNNGV. The CDR3 protein is CASSLGSGGLSSYEQYF. CDR3 DNA sequence: TGTGCCAGCAGCTTAGGTTCCGGAGGGTTATCCTCCTACGAGCAGTACTTC.

The chain links TRBV4-3 to TRBJ1-1, with unresolved D. Trimming left V 1 base short and J 1 base short, with 7 bases between. CDR3 length equals 14 residues. Looked up from germline, CDR1 is LGHNA and CDR2 is YSLEER. Here the CDR3 reads CASSQVWRNTEAFF. As DNA, the CDR3 is TGCGCCAGCAGCCAAGTTTGGAGGAACACTGAAGCTTTCTTT.

V and J are TRBV5-4 and TRBJ2-7, with D perhaps TRBD2 (6 bases). Germline assignment: CDR1 SGHNT and CDR2 YYREEE (reference sequence). Trimming left V 0 bases short and J 3 bases short, with 13 bases between. This CDR3 contains 15 residues. The CDR3 DNA is TGTGCCAGCAGCTTGGGGATAGGGGAGGTCTACGAGCAGTACTTC. It specifies CASSLGIGEVYEQYF.

The chain carries TRBV28 and TRBJ2-7, with D perhaps matching TRBD2 (5 bases). There are 13 residues in the CDR3. Deletions cut 1 base from V and 2 bases from J, with 6 bases between. In germline, CDR1 is MDHEN, CDR2 SYDVKM. The CDR3 DNA reads as TGTGCCAGCAGTTTATTGCGGGCCTACGAGCAGTACTTC. Translation: CASSLLRAYEQYF.

The chain is built from TRBV7-9 and TRBJ2-5; 7 bases map to TRBD2. Per germline, CDR1 SEHNR and CDR2 FQNEAQ (reference sequence). CDR3 size: 14 residues. With 6 bases clipped from V and 3 bases from J, the junction kept 7 bases outside the gene matches. CDR3: CASSISGPEETQYF. CDR3 DNA sequence: TGTGCCAGCAGTATTAGCGGGCCAGAAGAGACCCAGTACTTC.

The chain couples TRBV27 to TRBJ2-7; 7 bases align to TRBD2. The junction had 6 bases not matched to a gene; V was cut back by 4 bases and J by 3 bases. The CDR3 length is 14 residues. Germline assignment: CDR1 MNHEY and CDR2 SMNVEV (reference sequence). CDR3 nucleotides: TGTGCCAGCAGTTGGGGGGGTAATGACTACGAGCAGTACTTC. The encoded protein is CASSWGGNDYEQYF.

The chain uses TRBV7-6 and TRBJ2-2, with TRBD1 identical over 7 bases. The J segment lost 2 bases and the V segment lost 5 bases, leaving 5 bases of the junction unmatched. The germline gives CDR1 SGHVS, CDR2 FNYEAQ. The CDR3 loop spans 15 amino acids. The CDR3 region has the DNA TGTGCCAGCAGCACAACAGGGGTCAACACCGGGGAGCTGTTTTTT. It translates to CASSTTGVNTGELFF.

The chain couples TRBV18 to TRBJ1-4; 7 nucleotides match TRBD1. With V trimmed by 6 bases and J by 4 bases, 8 bases remained unmatched. This CDR3 has 15 residues. Germline lookup yields CDR1 KGHSH and CDR2 LQKENI. The CDR3 nucleotides read TGTGCCAGCTCGCGGATAACAGGGGATAATGAAAAACTGTTTTTT. As protein: CASSRITGDNEKLFF. Looking up the rest from reference TRBV18 and TRBJ1-4 gives the full variable domain: NAGVMQNPRHLVRRRGQEARLRCSPMKGHSHVYWYRQLPEEGLKFMVYLQKENIIDESGMPKERFSAEFPKEGPSILRIQQVVRGDSAAYFCASSRITGDNEKLFFGSGTQLSVL.

Concerning this clone itself: Distinct nucleotide sequences in the sample also encode this CDR3. This sequence joins TRBV7-2 and TRBJ2-3, with 8 bases fitting TRBD2. The V gene's germline CDR1 is SGHTA and CDR2 FQGNSA. V dropped 4 bases and J dropped 3; count of bases not matched to a gene: 3. The CDR3 consists of 14 residues. The CDR3 region is CASSSGLATDTQYF. The CDR3 coding sequence is TGTGCCAGCAGCTCCGGACTAGCAACAGATACGCAGTATTTT.

The chain joins TRBV27 to TRBJ1-2; D unclear. V lost 1 base to trimming and J lost 5 bases, with 17 bases between them. Germline V CDR1 and CDR2: MNHEY, SMNVEV (reference sequence). This CDR3 is 16 amino acids long. CDR3 nucleotides: TGTGCCAGCAGTTTATATGATGGGCGGACTATGTATGGCTACACCTTC. Residues: CASSLYDGRTMYGYTF.

The rearrangement joins TRBV28 to TRBJ2-7, with TRBD1 identical over 12 bases. Germline values: CDR1 MDHEN, CDR2 SYDVKM. Germline trimming cut 10 bases from V and 2 bases from J; bases unmatched to any gene: 6. The CDR3 is 14 amino acids. Here the CDR3 DNA reads TGTGCCACCTCCGGGACAGGGGGCCCCTACGAGCAGTACTTC. The encoded protein is CATSGTGGPYEQYF.

This clone was found once. CDR3 residues: CASNLSLEDSSSYNEQFF. CDR3 in DNA: TGTGCCAGCAACCTGTCGTTGGAAGACTCAAGCTCCTACAATGAGCAGTTCTTC. The chain uses TRBV28 and TRBJ2-1; D unclear. The germline V and J ends were trimmed by 7 bases and 0 bases, with 22 bases remaining between them. The length of the CDR3 is 18 residues. Germline assignment: CDR1 MDHEN and CDR2 SYDVKM. The full variable domain, completed using reference TRBV28 and TRBJ2-1, is DVKVTQSSRYLVKRTGEKVFLECVQDMDHENMFWYRQDPGLGLRLIYFSYDVKMKEKGDIPEGYSVSREKKERFSLILESASTNQTSMYLCASNLSLEDSSSYNEQFFGPGTRLTVL.

The rearrangement joins TRBV27 to TRBJ1-5, with 8 bases matching TRBD1. The J segment lost 0 bases and the V segment lost 2 bases, leaving 6 bases of the junction unmatched. In germline, CDR1 is MNHEY, CDR2 SMNVEV (reference sequence). The CDR3 consists of 17 residues. CDR3 sequence: CASSLRQGPASNQPQHF. DNA for the CDR3: TGTGCCAGCAGTTTACGACAGGGGCCTGCTAGCAATCAGCCCCAGCATTTT.

The chain has TRBV29-1 and TRBJ2-3, with unresolved D. The CDR3 consists of 12 residues. Looked up from germline, CDR1 is SQVTM and CDR2 is ANQGSEA. V gave up 2 bases and J gave up 4 bases, with 7 bases separating them. The CDR3 region is CSVELAADTQYF. DNA of the CDR3: TGCAGCGTTGAATTGGCGGCAGATACGCAGTATTTT.